This T cell receptor (beta chain) comes out of a study of response to subunit inactivated influenza vaccine. In its sample, this clonotype was seen a few times. The antigen is unknown. Trimming cost V 1 base and J 6 bases, with 10 bases left between them. CDR3 length: 13 residues. The germline V gene encodes CDR1 SGHTA and CDR2 FQGNSA. General study points: Each seasonal influenza vaccination, the authors suggested, recruits few new T cells.

TCRdb independently ran MiXCR on the RT-PCR reads; one entry per CDR3 protein. The sample has 750,000 to 850,000 distinct CDR3 sequences; approximately 17% are singletons. The rearrangement uses TRBV7-2 and TRBJ2-7; D is uncertain. This receptor was obtained from a man aged 45-65 years who received an inactivated influenza vaccine. Sequenced here: PBMCs from blood, sampled roughly 5 days after vaccination. The CDR3 region has the DNA TGTGCCAGCAGCTTAGACTTTCCCCCCGAGCAGTACTTC. It translates to CASSLDFPPEQYF.